This T cell receptor (beta chain) appears in the sequencing data of a study of patients and donors after allogeneic stem cell transplantation. The CDR3 covers 15 residues. V dropped 5 bases and J dropped 6 bases, with 18 bases sitting between them. Germline assignment: CDR1 SNHLY and CDR2 FYNNEI. A single record per CDR3 protein comes from TCRdb applying MiXCR to the RT-PCR reads. The table includes some 880,000 distinct CDR3 sequences, approximately 19% detected once. The sequence was collected from a human donor who was either an allogeneic HSCT recipient or a stem cell or donor lymphocyte infusion donor (not recorded which). It is not recorded whose cells these are; they may come from a transplant donor. The sequenced sample was blood, either unsorted or a sorted T cell fraction (not recorded which). The chain is built from TRBV2 and TRBJ2-3, with D perhaps TRBD1 (5 bases). The chain's CDR3 is CASSPSPYWGDTQYF. The CDR3 bases are TGTGCCAGCAGTCCCTCACCGTATTGGGGCGATACGCAGTATTTT.